The 23 T cell receptor beta chains reported below all come from one sample, sequenced in a study of CD8 T cells in ankylosing spondylitis. TCRdb fed the 5' RACE reads into MiXCR, producing one record per CDR3 protein. Of 250,000 to 350,000 distinct CDR3 sequences listed, roughly 20% were seen once; the top ten hold about 8.2%. Sequencing input: blood, either unsorted or a sorted T cell fraction (not recorded which). All receptors come from a male donor with ankylosing spondylitis or in good health (not recorded which).

This clonotype was seen a handful of times. The chain recombines TRBV12-3 or TRBV12-4 with TRBJ1-5, with D unresolved. The CDR3 consists of 14 residues. Trimming shortened V by 0 bases and J by 5 bases, and 8 bases separated the two germline ends. The chain's CDR3 is CASSLARDDQPQHF. The CDR3 nucleotides read TGTGCCAGCAGTTTAGCGCGCGACGATCAGCCCCAGCATTTT.

This clonotype was recorded a few times. V usage is TRBV24-1 and J usage is TRBJ1-2; D is unresolved. The CDR3 is made up of 14 amino acids. From germline, CDR1 is KGHDR and CDR2 SFDVKD. Between the trimmed V and J ends, which lost 2 bases and 4 bases, there was a span of 10 bases. The CDR3 sequence is CATSDSRVTYGYTF. The CDR3 nucleotides are TGTGCCACCAGTGATTCGAGGGTGACCTATGGCTACACCTTC.

V usage is TRBV15 and J usage is TRBJ2-2, with 7 bases aligning to TRBD1. V dropped 2 bases and J dropped 6; count of bases not matched to a gene: 6. The CDR3 loop spans 15 amino acids. Germline V lookup: CDR1 LNHNV, CDR2 YYDKDF (reference sequence). CDR3 sequence reads: CATSRKTTGAGELFF. The CDR3 DNA reads TGTGCCACCAGCAGAAAAACTACAGGGGCCGGGGAGCTGTTTTTT.

This clonotype was counted a few times. The chain links TRBV12-3 or TRBV12-4 to TRBJ2-7; D is perhaps TRBD2 (5 bases). V was cut by 5 bases and J by 6 bases, with 14 bases left in between. The CDR3 is 13 amino acids. CDR3 bases: TGTGCCAGCAGTCGGACGGGTGCGGGCGAGCAGTACGTC. Amino acids: CASSRTGAGEQYV.

This clonotype was picked up many times. The J gene is TRBJ2-2, the V gene TRBV15; 11 bases map to TRBD2. This CDR3 spans 15 amino acids. Germline V CDR1 and CDR2: LNHNV, YYDKDF (reference sequence). The trim removed 4 bases at V and 7 bases at J, leaving 5 bases unmatched. CDR3 bases: TGTGCCACCAGCATACTAGCGGGAGCCATCGGGGAGCTGTTTTTT. Translation gives CATSILAGAIGELFF.

J is TRBJ2-2 and V is TRBV18; possibly TRBD2 for D (6 bases). V dropped 4 bases and J dropped 5 bases, with 17 bases sitting between them. Germline CDR1 reads KGHSH; CDR2 reads LQKENI. There are 16 residues in the CDR3. Here the CDR3 reads CASSRLPGRNTGELFF. CDR3 coding DNA: TGTGCCAGCTCACGTCTACCGGGGAGGAATACCGGGGAGCTGTTTTTT.

Only a few counts were recorded for this clonotype. The rearrangement uses TRBV12-3 or TRBV12-4 and TRBJ2-3; a possible D gene is TRBD1 (5 bases). CDR3 length: 13 amino acids. V was trimmed by 10 bases and J by 0 bases, leaving 11 bases between them. This chain's CDR3 is CAITTVSTDTQYF. The CDR3 DNA reads as TGTGCCATCACGACAGTTAGCACAGATACGCAGTATTTT.

The chain carries TRBV7-9 and TRBJ2-1, with TRBD2 matching 11 bases. Trimming removed 1 base from V and 2 bases from J; junction bases left unmatched: 1. Looked up from germline, CDR1 is SEHNR and CDR2 is FQNEAQ (reference sequence). The CDR3 is 16 residues long. The CDR3 here is CASSLVLAGAYNEQFF. The CDR3 DNA sequence: TGTGCCAGCAGCTTAGTACTAGCGGGGGCCTACAATGAGCAGTTCTTC.

This clonotype was detected only a few times. CDR3 nucleotide sequence: TGTGCCAGCAGCTTAGGTTCTAGCGGGGGGACCTACAATGAGCAGTTCTTC. This sequence encodes CASSLGSSGGTYNEQFF. The chain couples TRBV11-2 to TRBJ2-1; 11 bases line up with TRBD2. CDR3 size: 17 residues. V was pared by 1 base and J by 2 bases, with 4 bases of the junction left unmatched. The germline CDR1 and CDR2 sequences are SGHAT and FQNNGV.

Ten or more counts support this clonotype. The chain uses TRBV20-1 and TRBJ2-5; tentative D call: TRBD2 (5 bases). This CDR3 has 16 residues. Germline-derived CDR1 and CDR2 are DFQATT and SNEGSKA (reference sequence). Trimming stripped 0 bases from V and 1 base from J, with 15 bases between. The CDR3 region has the DNA TGCAGTGCTAGAGATGTTCGCGGGCTATCCCAAGAGACCCAGTACTTC. Translation gives CSARDVRGLSQETQYF.

This clonotype was detected many times. The chain is built from TRBV24-1 and TRBJ2-5; TRBD1 matches 7 bases. The V gene's germline CDR1 is KGHDR and CDR2 SFDVKD. V lost 5 bases, J lost 2 bases, and 10 bases stayed unmatched. This CDR3 spans 16 amino acids. The CDR3 sequence is CATSARNKGAQETQYF. CDR3 nucleotide sequence: TGTGCCACCAGTGCGCGGAATAAGGGGGCTCAAGAGACCCAGTACTTC.

This clonotype occurred once. The chain employs TRBV10-3 and TRBJ1-5, with D possibly TRBD1 on 6 matching bases. The CDR3 is 13 residues long. The V end was cut by 4 bases, the J end by 4 bases, with 8 bases between. Looked up from germline, CDR1 is ENHRY and CDR2 is SYGVKD. In DNA form, the CDR3 reads TGTGCCATCAGTGGGACAGCAAATCAGCCCCAGCATTTT. Protein: CAISGTANQPQHF.

The CDR3 DNA reads TGCAGCGTTGAAGAGGGCAGGGGCTACGAGCAGTACGTC. Translating it yields CSVEEGRGYEQYV. V usage is TRBV29-1 and J usage is TRBJ2-7, with a tentative D call TRBD1 (6 bases). Germline-derived CDR1 and CDR2 are SQVTM and ANQGSEA. The CDR3 runs to 13 residues. With 0 bases removed from V and 3 bases from J, the gap between germline ends came to 9 bases.

This clonotype occurred a few times. The rearrangement uses TRBV3-1 and TRBJ1-1; D gene unclear. Germline CDR1 is LGHDT and CDR2 is YNNKEL (reference sequence). Trimming removed 4 bases from V and 6 bases from J, with 15 bases in between. The CDR3 spans 14 residues. The CDR3 region is CASSPTGLKAEAFF. CDR3 DNA: TGTGCCAGCAGCCCCACGGGGTTGAAAGCTGAAGCTTTCTTT.

With respect to this clonotype: Its ends do not fully match the called genes, so a read error is possible. This chain uses TRBV6-6 with TRBJ1-4; D remains ambiguous. CDR3 length: 13 amino acids. CDR1 is MNHNY, CDR2 SVGAGI, per germline (reference sequence). CDR3 sequence: CTSSYSGIEKLFF. Here the CDR3 DNA reads TGTACCAGCAGTTACTCAGGCATTGAAAAACTGTTTTTT.

The genes are TRBV6-5 and TRBJ2-1; D is uncertain. This CDR3 contains 15 residues. V lost 3 bases and J lost 0, with 9 bases in between. The V gene's germline CDR1 is MNHEY and CDR2 SVGAGI. This CDR3 reads CASSYMAASYNEQFF. The DNA for the CDR3 is TGTGCCAGCAGTTATATGGCGGCCTCCTACAATGAGCAGTTCTTC.

This clonotype was detected only a few times. The V and J genes are TRBV27 and TRBJ2-2, with TRBD2 identical over 12 bases. Germline V gene lookup returns CDR1 MNHEY and CDR2 SMNVEV (reference sequence). The CDR3 runs 17 residues. Unmatched junction bases numbered 6, after V lost 4 bases and J lost 3 bases. CDR3 protein: CASSSPTSGGYTGELFF. CDR3 sequence (DNA): TGTGCCAGCAGTTCCCCGACTAGCGGGGGTTACACCGGGGAGCTGTTTTTT.

This rearrangement joins TRBV5-1 to TRBJ2-2, with 8 bases that match TRBD1. Losses at the gene ends were 7 bases for V and 4 bases for J; bases not matched to a gene: 9. This CDR3 has 15 amino acids. Germline V CDR1 and CDR2: SGHRS, YFSETQ. CDR3 region: CASATGQVGTGELFF. CDR3 DNA sequence: TGCGCCAGCGCTACGGGACAGGTCGGCACCGGGGAGCTGTTTTTT.

The chain joins TRBV11-1 to TRBJ1-1; no clear D gene. Per germline, CDR1 SGHAT and CDR2 FQDESV (reference sequence). The CDR3 sequence is 15 residues long. V was shortened by 0 bases and J by 6 bases, with 14 bases between the two germline ends. The CDR3 bases are TGTGCCAGCAGCTTAGCGATTCTTAATCCCGCTGAAGCTTTCTTT. Residues: CASSLAILNPAEAFF.

This clonotype has a handful of counts. The genes are TRBV7-3 and TRBJ1-1, with D perhaps matching TRBD1 (6 bases). Germline V CDR1 and CDR2: SGHTA, FQGTGA. Between the trimmed V and J ends, which lost 4 bases and 5 bases, there was a span of 11 bases. The CDR3 has 13 amino acids. The CDR3 DNA reads as TGTGCCAGCAGCTCCGGGACACGAACTGAAGCTTTCTTT. Translated: CASSSGTRTEAFF.

In this sample, this clonotype turned up a few times. This sequence joins TRBV3-1 and TRBJ1-6; D uncertain. The CDR3 runs to 13 residues. V lost 3 bases and J lost 9, with 9 bases in between. Per the germline V gene, CDR1 is LGHDT and CDR2 is YNNKEL (reference sequence). Here the CDR3 reads CASSHQWRSPLHF. For the CDR3, the DNA is TGTGCCAGCAGCCACCAGTGGCGTTCACCCCTCCACTTT.

The chain carries TRBV5-1 and TRBJ2-5, with TRBD2 matching over 7 bases. The CDR3 loop spans 17 amino acids. The ends lost 0 bases at V and 6 bases at J; junction bases unmatched: 14. Germline CDR1 is SGHRS and CDR2 is YFSETQ. The CDR3 here is CASSLDSAGSFMKTQYF. CDR3 in DNA: TGCGCCAGCAGCTTGGATTCAGCGGGGTCCTTTATGAAGACCCAGTACTTC.

This clonotype was seen at least ten times. The rearrangement uses TRBV20-1 and TRBJ1-2; D gene unclear. Germline V CDR1 and CDR2: DFQATT, SNEGSKA (reference sequence). There are 11 residues in the CDR3. V shed 6 bases and J shed 7 bases, with 12 bases lying between them. The CDR3 here is CSAFELGGYTF. As DNA, the CDR3 is TGCAGTGCATTCGAATTGGGTGGCTACACCTTC.